This T cell receptor (beta chain) was identified during a study of blood T cells in healthy people across ages (dated by TCRdb to between 2014 and 2016). With regard to the full study: In model experiments, template switching captured roughly one uniquely barcoded TCR beta cDNA molecule for every two T cells. To track age-related changes in TCR beta repertoire diversity, the study relied on deep sequencing normalized with unique cDNA molecular identifiers. The donors were divided into four age groups: young (average around 17 years), middle-aged (about 40), aged (approximately 59) and long-lived (about 80). To avoid experimental bias, donors of different ages were spread randomly across the sequencing lanes. Two additional independent replicas of 1 million unique cDNA reads from the same blood draw were analyzed for two donors (one aged 18 to 29 and one aged 80 or older). What the study reported, not specific to this receptor: Observed TCR beta diversity correlated strongly with the percentage of naive T cells measured by flow cytometry. Donor CMV infection status was unknown, potentially confounding age-related changes in expanded clonotypes. Since profiling was done on bulk unsorted PBMCs, naive and antigen-experienced compartments could not be conclusively compared. The long-lived group showed more naive CD4+ T cells, fewer expanded clones and increased TCR diversity than the aged group, suggesting age selection. As age increased, observed TCR beta diversity per million T cells dropped in a roughly linear way, and a significant reduction was already evident by age about 40. Estimates of total diversity from one million sequenced T cells were regarded as lower bounds and underestimates.

As regards this clonotype: What antigen it recognizes has not been identified. One base away there is no much larger clone; base qualities are not given.

The CDR3 runs 12 amino acids, cysteine and phenylalanine included. The only DNA kept is the CDR3, 36 bases in frame from the first base. The junction shows trimming of 0 bases on V and 7 bases on J, and the gene matches do not reach 0 bases of it. From a lookup of the germline V gene (reference sequence), CDR1 and CDR2 are DFQATT and SNEGSKA. Receptors were amplified or captured by 5' RACE. Sequencing took place on an Illumina HiSeq 2500. A second PCR of roughly 6 to 11 cycles was run with a J-beta primer mix and a sample-barcoded 5' primer. Each TCR beta cDNA molecule received a unique molecular identifier from a template-switch 5' adaptor carrying 12 random nucleotides. Each sample yielded at least 3 million CDR3-containing paired-end reads. The Mint cDNA synthesis kit, primed by a TRBC-specific oligonucleotide, was used to synthesize first-strand cDNA from all RNA. After uracil-DNA glycosylase treatment, a first 18-cycle PCR used universal primers M1SS and BC2_uni_R on all cDNA. On the authors' methods: Each sample was normalized by randomly selecting 1 million high-quality reads, each carrying a distinct molecular identifier. Reads sharing molecular identifiers were discarded rather than binned into consensus sequences. MiTCR, with a Q25 quality threshold and the strictest error-elimination algorithm, was used for CDR3 identification, clonotype clustering and error correction. A nonparametric unseen species model with Euler transformation was used to estimate lower-bound total TCR beta diversity. TCRdb reprocessed the public reads (quality trimming at Q25 with fastp, clone calling with MiXCR) and kept in-frame beta chains. Each CDR3 protein appears once, grouped with its most common genes and DNA. The V and J calls were not made by the authors but by TCRdb's processing. This sample is represented by 910,000 or so distinct CDR3 sequences; roughly half of them were singletons. The ten largest clones capture about a fifth of the sample.

Systemically healthy Caucasian individuals from Russia, 39 in total and aged roughly 6 to 100 years, were included as donors. About 9.8 milliliters of peripheral blood were drawn from each donor into EDTA-treated Vacutainer tubes. Ficoll-Paque density-gradient centrifugation was used to isolate PBMCs, with at least 7 million obtained per sample. Trizol reagent was used to extract total RNA from the PBMCs, yielding at least 5 micrograms per sample. Naive CD45RAhigh/CD27high T cell percentages were measured by flow cytometry on a PBMC aliquot from every donor. The TCR was taken from a woman aged 55-70 years in good health. The sequencing input was blood. The chain uses TRBV20-1 and TRBJ2-4, with 7 bases matching TRBD2. CDR3 protein: CSARELANIQYF. In nucleotide form, the sequence is TGCAGTGCTAGAGAACTAGCGAACATTCAGTACTTC.